The rows below give T cell receptor beta chains drawn from one sample of a study of T cell responses to AZD1222 COVID-19 vaccine. The data were produced by immunoSEQ multiplex PCR, yet TCRdb's version contains in-frame clones alone and is incomplete. The table records about 120,000 clones, 85% to 90% of them present only once. Material: peripheral blood, obtained on day 0 of AZD1222 vaccination. The receptors originated from an adult in good health. The CDR3 runs from the conserved cysteine through the conserved F or W. D genes are given only for firm matches. Expanded clones are given a class, and other clones once, few, many or no size at all.

>TRBJ2-1|NA|TRBV9|12|NA
CASSVGVNEQFF
TGTGCCAGCAGCGTAGGAGTCAATGAGCAGTTCTTC
>TRBJ2-5|once|TRBV12-3/TRBV12-4|11|NA
CASSLSWTQYF
TGTGCCAGCAGTCTGTCTTGGACCCAGTACTTC
>TRBJ1-6|NA|TRBV19|16|TRBD1
CASSTGQGVGGSPLHF
TGTGCCAGTAGTACTGGACAGGGGGTAGGAGGCTCACCCCTCCACTTT
>TRBJ2-3|few|TRBV18|14|NA
CASSPPSRTDTQYF
TGTGCCAGCTCACCACCGTCCAGGACAGATACGCAGTATTTT
>TRBJ1-1|NA|TRBV5-6|16|TRBD1
CASSSRLDRRNTEAFF
TGTGCCAGCAGCTCGAGGCTGGACAGGAGAAACACTGAAGCTTTCTTT
>TRBJ2-2|NA|TRBV19|15|NA
CASSIGGVTTGELFF
TGTGCCAGTAGTATAGGGGGGGTAACCACCGGGGAGCTGTTTTTT
>TRBJ2-7|NA|TRBV6-5|15|TRBD2
CASRSPTGPAGEQYF
TGTGCCAGCAGGTCACCCACCGGGCCAGCGGGGGAGCAGTACTTC
>TRBJ1-6|NA|TRBV10-3|14|TRBD1
CAIRDPGGNSPLHF
TGTGCCATCAGGGACCCAGGGGGCAATTCACCCCTCCACTTT
>TRBJ1-2|NA|TRBV3-1/TRBV3-2|13|TRBD1
CASCDRGSFGYTF
TGTGCCAGCTGCGACAGGGGGTCTTTTGGCTACACCTTC
>TRBJ2-1|NA|TRBV19|15|TRBD1
CASSILDRGRGEQFF
TGTGCCAGTAGTATCTTGGACAGGGGGAGAGGTGAGCAGTTCTTC
>TRBJ1-2|NA|TRBV5-5|15|NA
CASSLASTGLGGYTF
TGTGCCAGCAGCTTGGCCTCAACAGGGCTAGGCGGCTACACCTTC
>TRBJ2-3|NA|TRBV2|15|TRBD1
CARALGQGGTDTQYF
TGTGCCAGGGCCCTTGGACAGGGAGGCACAGATACGCAGTATTTT
>TRBJ2-3|NA|TRBV7-9|16|TRBD2
CASSFIGRGTTDTQYF
TGTGCCAGCAGCTTCATTGGGCGGGGGACCACAGATACGCAGTATTTT
>TRBJ1-6|NA|TRBV7-9|14|TRBD1
CASDSGTALSPLHF
TGTGCCAGCGACTCTGGGACAGCCCTTTCACCCCTCCACTTT
>TRBJ1-2|NA|TRBV12-3/TRBV12-4|12|NA
CASSLGDFGYTF
TGTGCCAGCAGTTTAGGCGACTTTGGCTACACCTTC
>TRBJ1-1|once|TRBV7-9|12|TRBD1
CASSSTDRGGFF
TGTGCCAGCAGTTCTACGGACAGGGGCGGTTTCTTT
>TRBJ1-1|NA|TRBV14|18|TRBD1
CASSQDSPPGGGKTEAFF
TGTGCCAGCAGCCAAGACTCGCCGCCAGGGGGTGGTAAAACTGAAGCTTTCTTT
>TRBJ2-2|NA|TRBV30|12|NA
CAWSYGAGELFF
TGTGCCTGGAGTTATGGGGCCGGGGAGCTGTTTTTT
>TRBJ2-5|NA|TRBV30|14|TRBD1
CAWRRQGMGETQYF
TGTGCCTGGAGGCGACAGGGGATGGGGGAGACCCAGTACTTC
>TRBJ2-7|NA|TRBV2|11|NA
CASTVSRGQYF
TGTGCCAGCACGGTATCCCGTGGGCAGTACTTC
>TRBJ2-5|NA|TRBV21-1|16|NA
CASSLPPRGRWETQYF
TGTGCCAGCAGCCTCCCCCCCCGCGGGAGGTGGGAGACCCAGTACTTC
>TRBJ2-2|NA|TRBV9|13|NA
CASRGANTGELFF
TGTGCCAGCAGAGGAGCGAACACCGGGGAGCTGTTTTTT
>TRBJ1-2|once|TRBV30|15|NA
CAWSPRLITSYGYTF
TGTGCCTGGAGTCCAAGACTCATTACCTCCTATGGCTACACCTTC
>TRBJ1-3|few|TRBV3-1/TRBV3-2|13|NA
CASSQAGGNTIYF
TGTGCCAGCAGCCAAGCCGGGGGAAACACCATATATTTT
>TRBJ1-5|NA|TRBV2|15|NA
CASSFQGSSNQPQHF
TGTGCCAGCAGCTTCCAGGGTAGTAGCAATCAGCCCCAGCATTTT
>TRBJ1-3|NA|TRBV19|15|NA
CASSISSHSGNTIYF
TGTGCCAGTAGTATTAGCAGCCACTCTGGAAACACCATATATTTT
>TRBJ1-4|NA|TRBV19|15|NA
CASSKRTGYSEKLFF
TGTGCCAGTAGTAAAAGAACAGGGTACTCTGAAAAACTGTTTTTT
>TRBJ1-2|NA|TRBV29-1|14|NA
CSVEVQFPNYGYTF
TGCAGCGTTGAAGTTCAGTTTCCTAACTATGGCTACACCTTC
>TRBJ1-4|NA|TRBV18|16|TRBD1
CASSPDLTGAHEKLFF
TGTGCCAGCTCACCCGATCTGACAGGGGCCCATGAAAAACTGTTTTTT
>TRBJ1-2|NA|TRBV6-5|13|NA
CASSLGQHYGYTF
TGTGCCAGCAGCTTAGGGCAGCATTATGGCTACACCTTC
>TRBJ1-2|NA|TRBV11-2|12|TRBD1
CASSWGQGGYTF
TGTGCCAGCAGCTGGGGACAGGGTGGCTACACCTTC
>TRBJ2-7|NA|TRBV7-6|15|NA
CASSLWVTGLDEQYF
TGTGCCAGCAGCTTATGGGTTACAGGGTTGGACGAGCAGTACTTC
>TRBJ2-5|once|TRBV10-1|16|TRBD2
CASSEPAGAGQETQYF
TGCGCCAGCAGTGAACCCGCGGGAGCGGGACAAGAGACCCAGTACTTC
>TRBJ2-6|NA|TRBV7-8|16|NA
CASSSNRVPGANVLTF
TGTGCCAGCAGCTCAAACAGGGTTCCAGGGGCCAACGTCCTGACTTTC
>TRBJ2-3|NA|TRBV24-1|14|TRBD2
CATSEAGTSGRQYF
TGTGCCACCAGTGAGGCCGGGACTAGCGGGAGACAGTATTTT
>TRBJ1-2|once|TRBV7-9|14|NA
CASSLSGANYGYTF
TGTGCCAGCAGCTTATCTGGGGCGAACTATGGCTACACCTTC
>TRBJ1-1|NA|TRBV19|13|TRBD1
CASSTSGGVEAFF
TGTGCCAGTAGTACTTCAGGGGGGGTTGAAGCTTTCTTT
>TRBJ1-5|NA|TRBV6-5|13|TRBD1
CASGTGRNQPQHF
TGTGCCAGCGGGACAGGCCGCAATCAGCCCCAGCATTTT
>TRBJ1-2|NA|TRBV7-9|18|TRBD1
CASRLKRTGQRYNYGYTF
TGTGCCAGCAGGTTAAAACGGACAGGGCAACGCTATAACTATGGCTACACCTTC
>TRBJ1-2|NA|TRBV18|11|NA
CASSPGDGYTF
TGTGCCAGCTCACCAGGGGATGGCTACACCTTC
>TRBJ1-5|NA|TRBV5-1|14|NA
CASSPGDANQPQHF
TGCGCCAGCAGCCCCGGGGACGCTAATCAGCCCCAGCATTTT
>TRBJ1-2|NA|TRBV12-3/TRBV12-4|13|NA
CASSPPAHYGYTF
TGTGCCAGCAGCCCCCCCGCGCACTATGGCTACACCTTC
>TRBJ1-2|NA|TRBV2|14|TRBD1
CASRYRDRFYGYTF
TGTGCCAGCAGATATAGGGACAGGTTCTATGGCTACACCTTC
>TRBJ1-1|NA|TRBV5-1|17|NA
CASSLAEGVQGETEAFF
TGCGCCAGCAGCTTGGCCGAAGGTGTACAGGGAGAGACTGAAGCTTTCTTT
>TRBJ1-2|NA|TRBV5-1|12|TRBD1
CASSPDRGGYTF
TGCGCCAGCAGCCCGGACAGGGGCGGCTACACCTTC
>TRBJ1-2|NA|TRBV29-1|11|NA
CSVGELGGYTF
TGCAGCGTTGGAGAGTTGGGTGGCTACACCTTC
>TRBJ2-7|few|TRBV3-1/TRBV3-2|12|NA
CASSQDAREQYF
TGTGCCAGCAGCCAAGATGCGAGAGAGCAGTACTTC
>TRBJ1-6|few|TRBV5-1|14|NA
CASSLEVSNSPLHF
TGCGCCAGCAGCTTGGAAGTGAGTAATTCACCCCTCCACTTT
>TRBJ1-6|NA|TRBV7-8|14|TRBD1
CASSLRQGESPLHF
TGTGCCAGCAGCCTAAGACAGGGAGAGTCACCCCTCCACTTT
>TRBJ2-3|NA|TRBV19|15|NA
CASSRGRAVGDTQYF
TGTGCCAGTAGCCGGGGACGGGCGGTTGGGGATACGCAGTATTTT
>TRBJ2-3|few|TRBV7-9|17|TRBD2
CASSFGTSGTSTDTQYF
TGTGCCAGCAGCTTCGGGACTAGCGGGACTAGCACAGATACGCAGTATTTT